This T cell receptor beta chain appears in the sequencing data of a study of tissue T cells after allogeneic stem cell transplantation. Time point defined: mouse harvest day 14 after allogeneic transplant. The graft held 10^6 splenic CD5+ T cells and 10^7 T-cell-depleted bone marrow cells. This clone appeared a single time. The germline and genes are mouse ones. Profiling relied on immunoSEQ multiplex PCR, and the TCRdb table lists in-frame clones only, not all of them. The table lists approximately 5,000 clones, roughly 30% of them singletons. Material: skin. This clonotype originated in a female BALB/c mouse given C57BL/6 T cells with graft-versus-host disease after an allogeneic hematopoietic cell transplant.

Incomplete CDR3 DNA: TGTGCCAGCACCTCGTTGGGCTCTAGTGCAGAAACGCTGTAT. Its translation is CASTSLGSSAETLY. The whole CDR3 region reads CASTSLGSSAETLYF. This chain uses TRBV24 with TRBJ2-3; D is unresolved. The read gets to within 1 residue of the CDR3 end, and the germline J gene fills in the rest. Trimming removed 7 bases at V and 0 bases at J, with 14 bases between. Per the germline V gene, CDR1 is KGHTA and CDR2 is FRNEEI. The CDR3 is made up of 15 amino acids.